These 24 T cell receptor beta chains share one sample of origin, sequenced in a study of CD8+ T cells in alopecia areata. RNA, once extracted, was reverse transcribed into cDNA for use as the sequencing template. Clones were read by immunoSEQ multiplex PCR, and TCRdb kept only the in-frame ones, dropping some. The sample lists around 270,000 clones, 55% to 75% occurring once. Treatment meaning: oral pan-JAK inhibitor, 5-10 mg twice daily. The source was CD4+ T cells sorted from blood, collected at week 24, from a patient treated with tofacitinib. The receptors were gathered from a human donor with alopecia areata.

V usage is TRBV30 and J usage is TRBJ1-2, with 8 bases matching TRBD1. Per the germline V gene, CDR1 is GTSNPN and CDR2 is SVGIG (reference sequence). The CDR3 has 12 amino acids. V shed 0 bases and J 13 bases; nucleotides not matched to a gene: 7. CDR3: CAWSVRTGRITF. The CDR3 DNA sequence: TGTGCCTGGAGTGTACGGACAGGGAGGATCACCTTC.

This sequence joins TRBV29-1 and TRBJ2-4, with D possibly called TRBD1 or TRBD2 (5 bases each). There are 11 residues in the CDR3. CDR1 is SQVTM and CDR2 is ANQGSEA in the germline V gene. V dropped 1 base and J dropped 8 bases, with 6 bases sitting between them. Here the CDR3 DNA reads TGCAGCGTTGAAGTGGGGGACATTCAGTACTTC. Its protein product is CSVEVGDIQYF. The whole variable domain, filled in from reference TRBV29-1 and TRBJ2-4, reads SAVISQKPSRDICQRGTSLTIQCQVDSQVTMMFWYRQQPGQSLTLIATANQGSEATYESGFVIDKFPISRPNLTFSTLTVSNMSPEDSSIYLCSVEVGDIQYFGAGTRLSVL.

Only a few counts were recorded for this clone. The V and J genes are TRBV4-1 and TRBJ2-5; D not certain. The CDR3 length is 13 residues. Trimming took off 0 bases at V and 6 bases at J, with 8 bases between the two ends. Germline V gene data show CDR1 as MGHRA and CDR2 as YSYEKL. CDR3 loop: CASSQDRWQTQYF. For the CDR3, the DNA is TGCGCCAGCAGCCAAGATCGGTGGCAGACCCAGTACTTC.

The chain employs TRBV10-3 and TRBJ2-5, with D perhaps TRBD1 (6 bases). Between the trimmed V and J ends, which lost 6 bases and 4 bases, there was a span of 15 bases. Germline V CDR1 and CDR2: ENHRY, SYGVKD. The CDR3 has 14 residues. This CDR3 reads CAIRASTGSETQYF. CDR3 nucleotide sequence: TGTGCCATCAGGGCTTCAACAGGGTCAGAGACCCAGTACTTC.

The rearrangement links TRBV19 to TRBJ2-5, with 7 bases aligning to TRBD1. This CDR3 is 15 amino acids long. The J segment lost 1 base and the V segment lost 7 bases, leaving 9 bases of the junction unmatched. Germline CDR1 and CDR2: LNHDA and SQIVND (reference sequence). The CDR3 DNA follows: TGTGCCAGTACCCCAGGGGACAGCATCCAAGAGACCCAGTACTTC. This encodes CASTPGDSIQETQYF. The whole variable domain, remainder taken from reference TRBV19 and TRBJ2-5, is DGGITQSPKYLFRKEGQNVTLSCEQNLNHDAMYWYRQDPGQGLRLIYYSQIVNDFQKGDIAEGYSVSREKKESFPLTVTSAQKNPTAFYLCASTPGDSIQETQYFGPGTRLLVL.

This chain links TRBV6-5 with TRBJ1-5; D is unresolved. The V gene's germline CDR1 is MNHEY and CDR2 SVGAGI. The V and J ends lost 5 bases and 0 bases respectively, with 8 bases between them. The CDR3 runs 14 residues. The CDR3: CASSGSYSNQPQHF. The CDR3 DNA follows: TGTGCCAGCAGTGGATCCTATAGCAATCAGCCCCAGCATTTT.

The chain links TRBV29-1 to TRBJ2-1; perhaps TRBD1 as D (6 bases). CDR1 is SQVTM and CDR2 is ANQGSEA in the germline V gene. The CDR3 consists of 14 residues. V was trimmed by 7 bases and J by 0 bases, leaving 13 bases between them. The CDR3 here is CSGGRDISYNEQFF. In DNA, the CDR3 is TGCAGCGGGGGTAGGGACATCTCCTACAATGAGCAGTTCTTC.

The chain couples TRBV27 to TRBJ2-7; 8 bases align to TRBD1. The V gene's germline CDR1 is MNHEY and CDR2 SMNVEV (reference sequence). This CDR3 spans 14 amino acids. After removal of 7 bases from V and 2 bases from J, the junction contained 7 bases not matched to a gene. CDR3 residues: CASNPTGETYEQYF. The DNA for the CDR3 is TGTGCCAGCAACCCGACAGGGGAGACCTACGAGCAGTACTTC.

The chain combines TRBV18 with TRBJ2-5; no definite D call. Trimming stripped 3 bases from V and 5 bases from J, with 10 bases between. The CDR3 runs to 13 residues. Germline V CDR1 and CDR2: KGHSH, LQKENI. The CDR3 bases are TGTGCCAGCTCACCGGCAGTCATGGAGACCCAGTACTTC. This encodes CASSPAVMETQYF. The full variable domain, in which reference TRBV18 and TRBJ2-5 provide the parts outside the CDR3, is NAGVMQNPRHLVRRRGQEARLRCSPMKGHSHVYWYRQLPEEGLKFMVYLQKENIIDESGMPKERFSAEFPKEGPSILRIQQVVRGDSAAYFCASSPAVMETQYFGPGTRLLVL.

V usage is TRBV6-5 and J usage is TRBJ1-2, with 9 positions matching TRBD1. The length of the CDR3 is 14 residues. Germline V gene sequence: CDR1 MNHEY, CDR2 SVGAGI. V shed 6 bases, J shed 4 bases, and the junction held 6 bases outside the gene matches. The CDR3 loop reads CASRQGAGGYGYTF. In DNA, the CDR3 is TGTGCCAGCAGACAGGGGGCGGGAGGCTATGGCTACACCTTC.

This clone was seen once. This chain uses TRBV5-6 with TRBJ2-7; TRBD2 aligns across 8 bases. This CDR3 is built from 17 residues. Per the germline V gene, CDR1 is SGHDT and CDR2 is YYEEEE. The J segment lost 4 bases and the V segment lost 0 bases, leaving 12 bases of the junction unmatched. The CDR3 region is CASSLDPGLGLRYEQYF. CDR3 nucleotide sequence: TGTGCCAGCAGCTTGGATCCGGGACTAGGGCTTAGGTACGAGCAGTACTTC.

This chain links TRBV4-1 with TRBJ2-1; 8 bases fit TRBD2. CDR1 is MGHRA and CDR2 is YSYEKL in the germline V gene. The CDR3 runs 19 residues. J was trimmed by 0 bases and V by 2 bases; bases with no gene match: 12. CDR3 sequence reads: CASSQRNSGGLSSYNEQFF. The DNA of the CDR3 is TGCGCCAGCAGCCAAAGGAACAGCGGGGGCCTGAGCTCCTACAATGAGCAGTTCTTC.

The J gene is TRBJ2-7, the V gene TRBV25-1; the D gene could be TRBD1 or TRBD2 (5 bases each). This CDR3 region has 14 residues. With 2 bases removed from V and 0 bases from J, the gap between germline ends came to 8 bases. CDR1 is MGHDK, CDR2 SYGVNS, per germline. This chain's CDR3 is CASSEPGRSYEQYF. In DNA, the CDR3 is TGTGCCAGCAGTGAACCGGGACGCTCCTACGAGCAGTACTTC.

The V and J genes are TRBV2 and TRBJ2-7; 9 bases are shared with TRBD1. CDR3 length equals 14 residues. Germline CDR1 SNHLY, CDR2 FYNNEI. The V and J ends lost 6 bases and 0 bases, in that order; junction bases with no gene match: 3. The DNA for the CDR3 is TGTGCCAGCAGAGGACAGGGGCACTCCTACGAGCAGTACTTC. Amino acids: CASRGQGHSYEQYF.

The V and J genes are TRBV28 and TRBJ2-3, with TRBD1 identical over 7 bases. V shed 6 bases and J 6 bases; nucleotides not matched to a gene: 12. The CDR3 covers 15 residues. Germline-derived CDR1 and CDR2 are MDHEN and SYDVKM. Here the CDR3 reads CASRKTGYQGDTQYF. The CDR3 DNA is TGTGCCAGCAGGAAGACAGGGTACCAAGGGGATACGCAGTATTTT.

J is TRBJ1-5 and V is TRBV4-1; 8 nucleotides line up with TRBD1. With V trimmed by 3 bases and J by 4 bases, 11 bases remained unmatched. The CDR3 length is 17 residues. Germline V gene lookup returns CDR1 MGHRA and CDR2 YSYEKL. CDR3 protein: CASSQTSGTGLNQPQHF. Written as DNA, the CDR3 is TGCGCCAGCAGCCAGACATCCGGGACAGGTTTGAATCAGCCCCAGCATTTT.

The CDR3 region has the DNA TGCAGTGCTAGCCCCCGGGACACCATATATTTT. Encoded protein: CSASPRDTIYF. The chain links TRBV20-1 to TRBJ1-3, with no clear D. This CDR3 is built from 11 residues. The germline CDR1 and CDR2 sequences are DFQATT and SNEGSKA (reference sequence). V was shortened by 3 bases and J by 8 bases, with 8 bases between the two germline ends.

The chain uses TRBV11-2 and TRBJ1-6, with TRBD1 matching over 7 bases. The CDR3 is 14 amino acids. The V segment lost 5 bases and the J segment 9 bases; nucleotides outside the gene matches: 7. In germline, CDR1 is SGHAT, CDR2 FQNNGV. CDR3 sequence: CASSLTGDSSPLHF. Written as DNA, the CDR3 is TGTGCCAGCAGCCTAACAGGGGATAGTTCACCCCTCCACTTT.

The V call is TRBV27, the J call TRBJ2-7, with TRBD1 matching 7 bases. Germline CDR1 MNHEY, CDR2 SMNVEV (reference sequence). The CDR3 has 15 amino acids. V gave up 4 bases and J gave up 3 bases; unmatched junction bases: 9. The CDR3 DNA reads as TGTGCCAGCAGTTACACAGGGGCAATTAGCTACGAGCAGTACTTC. Translation gives CASSYTGAISYEQYF.

This clone has a handful of counts. The chain employs TRBV7-2 and TRBJ2-1; 9 bases fit TRBD1. Germline CDR1 SGHTA, CDR2 FQGNSA. This CDR3 region has 15 residues. Trimming at V came to 1 base and at J to 9 bases, leaving 7 bases not matched to a gene. CDR3: CASSLGDRDFIEQFF. In nucleotides, the CDR3 is TGTGCCAGCAGCTTAGGGGACAGGGACTTTATTGAGCAGTTCTTC.

This chain joins TRBV2 and TRBJ2-3, with 9 bases matching TRBD2. Germline V lookup: CDR1 SNHLY, CDR2 FYNNEI. The CDR3 is 13 residues long. V lost 5 bases to trimming and J lost 6 bases; unmatched junction nucleotides: 3. The CDR3 sequence is CASSWTSVDTQYF. CDR3 bases: TGTGCCAGCAGTTGGACTAGCGTGGATACGCAGTATTTT.

The rearrangement uses TRBV5-4 and TRBJ2-5, with 8 bases lining up with TRBD2. Trimming cost V 0 bases and J 5 bases; bases outside gene matches: 12. The CDR3 extends over 17 amino acids. Germline V gene data show CDR1 as SGHNT and CDR2 as YYREEE (reference sequence). For the CDR3, the DNA is TGTGCCAGCAGCTTGGCCAAGTCCCGGGGGGGCATGGAGACCCAGTACTTC. Amino acid sequence: CASSLAKSRGGMETQYF.

The chain combines TRBV11-3 with TRBJ2-1; D remains ambiguous. The CDR3 loop spans 12 amino acids. V gave up 3 bases and J gave up 9 bases, with 9 bases separating them. CDR1 SGHNT and CDR2 YENEEA come from the germline V gene. CDR3 nucleotides: TGTGCCAGCAGCTTGTCATTTGCTGAGCAGTTCTTC. This translates into CASSLSFAEQFF.

The V call is TRBV29-1, the J call TRBJ2-5, with D perhaps assigned TRBD1 or TRBD2 (6 bases each). V was shortened by 7 bases and J by 5 bases, with 17 bases between the two germline ends. Germline V gene lookup returns CDR1 SQVTM and CDR2 ANQGSEA. This CDR3 is built from 13 residues. The CDR3 spells CSARGPAVETQYF. CDR3 DNA: TGCAGCGCACGGGGGCCGGCCGTTGAGACCCAGTACTTC. Combining the CDR3 with reference TRBV29-1 and TRBJ2-5 gives the whole variable domain SAVISQKPSRDICQRGTSLTIQCQVDSQVTMMFWYRQQPGQSLTLIATANQGSEATYESGFVIDKFPISRPNLTFSTLTVSNMSPEDSSIYLCSARGPAVETQYFGPGTRLLVL.